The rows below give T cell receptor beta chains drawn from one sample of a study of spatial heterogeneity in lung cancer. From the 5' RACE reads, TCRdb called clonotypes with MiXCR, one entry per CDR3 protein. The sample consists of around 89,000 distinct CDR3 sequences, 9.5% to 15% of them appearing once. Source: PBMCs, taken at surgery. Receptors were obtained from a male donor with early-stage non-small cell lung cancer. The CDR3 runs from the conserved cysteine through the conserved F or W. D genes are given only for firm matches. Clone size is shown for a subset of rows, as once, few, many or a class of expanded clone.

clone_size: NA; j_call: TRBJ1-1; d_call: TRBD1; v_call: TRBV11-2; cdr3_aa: CASSLEGQHTEAFF; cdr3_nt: TGTGCCAGCAGCTTAGAGGGACAGCACACTGAAGCTTTCTTT
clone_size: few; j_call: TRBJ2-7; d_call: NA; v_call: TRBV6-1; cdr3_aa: CASDRDFSYEQYF; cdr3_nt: TGTGCCAGCGACAGGGACTTCTCCTACGAGCAGTACTTC
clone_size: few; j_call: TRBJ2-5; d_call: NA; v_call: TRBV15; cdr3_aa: CATSRDKGSETQYF; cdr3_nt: TGTGCCACCAGCAGAGATAAAGGGAGTGAGACCCAGTACTTC
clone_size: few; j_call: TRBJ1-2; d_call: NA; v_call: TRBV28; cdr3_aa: CASSTVGPNRYGYTF; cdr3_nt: TGTGCCAGCAGTACGGTGGGCCCAAACCGTTATGGCTACACCTTC
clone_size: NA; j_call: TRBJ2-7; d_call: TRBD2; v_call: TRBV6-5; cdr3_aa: CASSRAGRAGYEQYF; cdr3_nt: TGTGCCAGCAGTCGTGCCGGGAGGGCCGGGTACGAGCAGTACTTC
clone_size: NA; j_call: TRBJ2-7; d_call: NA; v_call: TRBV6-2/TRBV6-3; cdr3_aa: CASSYPDGAGEQYF; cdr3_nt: TGTGCCAGCAGTTACCCGGACGGGGCCGGGGAGCAGTACTTC
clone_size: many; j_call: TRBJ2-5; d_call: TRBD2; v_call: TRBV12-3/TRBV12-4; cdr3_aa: CASSLGTSGETQYF; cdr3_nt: TGTGCCAGCAGTCTGGGGACTAGCGGAGAGACCCAGTACTTC
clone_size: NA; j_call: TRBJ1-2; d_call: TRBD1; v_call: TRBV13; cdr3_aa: CASSKGTGENGYTF; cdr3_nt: TGTGCCAGCAGTAAAGGGACAGGGGAAAATGGCTACACCTTC
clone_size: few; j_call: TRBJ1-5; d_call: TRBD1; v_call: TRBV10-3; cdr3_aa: CAIGGQGNQPQHF; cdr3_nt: TGTGCCATCGGGGGACAGGGCAATCAGCCCCAGCATTTT
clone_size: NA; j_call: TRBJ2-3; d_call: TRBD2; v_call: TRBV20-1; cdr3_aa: CSASGLAGTDTQYF; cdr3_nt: TGCAGTGCATCGGGACTAGCGGGAACCGATACGCAGTATTTT
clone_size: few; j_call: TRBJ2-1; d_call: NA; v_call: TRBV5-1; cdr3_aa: CASSFSDEQFF; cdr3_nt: TGCGCCAGCAGCTTTTCGGATGAGCAGTTCTTC
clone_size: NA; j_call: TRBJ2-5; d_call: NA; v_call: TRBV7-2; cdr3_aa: CASSLASRGLGTQYF; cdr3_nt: TGTGCCAGCAGCTTAGCGAGTCGGGGGCTGGGGACCCAGTACTTC
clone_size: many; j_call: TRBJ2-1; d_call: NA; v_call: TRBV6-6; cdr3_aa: CASRSQANNEQFF; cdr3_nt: TGTGCCAGCCGCTCCCAGGCCAACAATGAGCAGTTCTTC
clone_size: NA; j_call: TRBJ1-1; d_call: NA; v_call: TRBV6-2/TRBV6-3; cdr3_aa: CASSLAGTPTEAFF; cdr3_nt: TGTGCCAGCAGCTTGGCCGGGACCCCCACTGAAGCTTTCTTT
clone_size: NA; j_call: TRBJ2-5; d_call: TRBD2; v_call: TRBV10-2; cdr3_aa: CASRTGLAGSETQYF; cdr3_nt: TGCGCCAGCAGGACGGGACTAGCGGGATCGGAGACCCAGTACTTC
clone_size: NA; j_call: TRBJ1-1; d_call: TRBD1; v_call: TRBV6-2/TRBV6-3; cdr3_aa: CASSYSDRAPVNTEAFF; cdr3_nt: TGTGCCAGCAGTTACTCGGACAGGGCACCGGTGAACACTGAAGCTTTCTTT
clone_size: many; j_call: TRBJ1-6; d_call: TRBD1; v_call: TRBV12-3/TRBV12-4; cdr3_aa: CASSGQGDNSPLHF; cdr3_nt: TGTGCCAGCAGTGGACAGGGGGATAATTCACCCCTCCACTTT
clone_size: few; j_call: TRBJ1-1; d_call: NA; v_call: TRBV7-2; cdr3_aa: CASSLLARPLNTEAFF; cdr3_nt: TGTGCCAGCAGCTTATTGGCCAGGCCCCTGAACACTGAAGCTTTCTTT
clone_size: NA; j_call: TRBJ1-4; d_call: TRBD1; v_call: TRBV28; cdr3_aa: CASSLDRVGKKLFF; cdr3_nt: TGTGCCAGCAGCCTCGACAGGGTTGGAAAAAAACTGTTTTTT
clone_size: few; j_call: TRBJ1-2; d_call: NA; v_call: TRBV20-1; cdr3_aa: CSASPGTLAGYTF; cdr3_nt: TGCAGTGCATCACCCGGGACGCTTGCTGGCTACACCTTC
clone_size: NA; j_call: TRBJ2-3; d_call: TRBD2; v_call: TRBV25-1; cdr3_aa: CASSAGGWDTQYF; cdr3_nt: TGTGCCAGCAGCGCGGGGGGCTGGGATACGCAGTATTTT
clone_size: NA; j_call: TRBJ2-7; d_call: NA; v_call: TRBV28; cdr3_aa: CASSLWRDSYEQYF; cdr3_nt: TGTGCCAGCAGTTTATGGCGGGACAGCTACGAGCAGTACTTC
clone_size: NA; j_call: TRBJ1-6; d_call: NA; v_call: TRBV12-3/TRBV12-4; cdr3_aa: CASRSLSYNSPLHF; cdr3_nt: TGTGCCAGCAGATCTTTATCCTATAATTCACCCCTCCACTTT
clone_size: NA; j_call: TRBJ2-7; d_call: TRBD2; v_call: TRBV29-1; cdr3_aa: CSVLVPGLASGSLGEQYF; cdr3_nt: TGCAGCGTTTTAGTCCCGGGACTGGCCAGCGGGAGTCTAGGGGAGCAGTACTTC
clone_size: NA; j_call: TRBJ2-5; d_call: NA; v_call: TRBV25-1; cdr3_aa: CASRVGWSLETQYF; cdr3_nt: TGTGCCAGCCGTGTGGGGTGGAGTTTGGAGACCCAGTACTTC
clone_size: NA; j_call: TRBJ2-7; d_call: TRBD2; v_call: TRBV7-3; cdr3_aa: CASSASGGSSSYEQYF; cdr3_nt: TGTGCCAGCAGCGCGTCAGGCGGGAGCTCCTCCTACGAGCAGTACTTC
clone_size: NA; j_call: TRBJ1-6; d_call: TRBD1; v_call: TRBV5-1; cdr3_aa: CASRSGTGTSPLHF; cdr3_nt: TGCGCCAGCAGGTCCGGGACAGGGACTTCACCCCTCCACTTT
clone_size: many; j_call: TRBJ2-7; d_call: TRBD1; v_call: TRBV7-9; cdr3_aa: CASSLGTGPYEQYF; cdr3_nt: TGTGCCAGCAGCTTGGGGACAGGGCCCTACGAGCAGTACTTC
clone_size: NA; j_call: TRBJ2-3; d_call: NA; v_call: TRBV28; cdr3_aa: CASTLGGSTDTQYF; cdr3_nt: TGTGCCAGCACCTTGGGGGGAAGCACAGATACGCAGTATTTT
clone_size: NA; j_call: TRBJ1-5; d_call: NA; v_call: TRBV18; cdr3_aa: CASSPGGDNQPQHF; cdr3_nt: TGTGCCAGCTCACCGGGGGGGGACAATCAGCCCCAGCATTTT
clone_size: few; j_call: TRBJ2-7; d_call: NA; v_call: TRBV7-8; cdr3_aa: CASRLFRETYEQYF; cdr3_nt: TGTGCCAGCAGGCTCTTCAGGGAAACCTACGAGCAGTACTTC
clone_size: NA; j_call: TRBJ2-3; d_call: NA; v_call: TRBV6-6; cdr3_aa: CASILGAKSTDTQYF; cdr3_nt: TGTGCCAGCATCCTCGGGGCGAAGAGCACAGATACGCAGTATTTT
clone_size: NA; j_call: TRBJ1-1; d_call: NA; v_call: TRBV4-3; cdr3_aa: CASSQDPMFLTEAFF; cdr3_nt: TGCGCCAGCAGCCAAGATCCAATGTTCCTGACTGAAGCTTTCTTT
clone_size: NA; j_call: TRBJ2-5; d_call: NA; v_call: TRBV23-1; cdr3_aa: CANSKHGPSIQETQYF; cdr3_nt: TGCGCCAACAGTAAACACGGACCGTCGATCCAAGAGACCCAGTACTTC
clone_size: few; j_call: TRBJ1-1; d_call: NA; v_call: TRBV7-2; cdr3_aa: CASSFRVTEAFF; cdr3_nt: TGTGCCAGCAGCTTCAGGGTCACTGAAGCTTTCTTT